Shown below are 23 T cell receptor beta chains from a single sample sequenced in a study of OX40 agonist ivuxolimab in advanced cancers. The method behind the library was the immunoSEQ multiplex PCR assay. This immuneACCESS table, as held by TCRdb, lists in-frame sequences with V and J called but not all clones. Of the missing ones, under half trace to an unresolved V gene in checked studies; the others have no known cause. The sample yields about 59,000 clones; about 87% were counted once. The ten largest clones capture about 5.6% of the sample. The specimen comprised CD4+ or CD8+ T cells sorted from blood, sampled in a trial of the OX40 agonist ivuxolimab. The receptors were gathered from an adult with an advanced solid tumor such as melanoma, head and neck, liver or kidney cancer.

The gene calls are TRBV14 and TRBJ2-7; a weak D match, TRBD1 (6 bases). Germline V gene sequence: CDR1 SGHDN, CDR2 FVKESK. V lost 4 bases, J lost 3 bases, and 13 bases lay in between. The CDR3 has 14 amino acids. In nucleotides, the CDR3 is TGTGCCAGCAGCCGTCCTAGAGGGGGCTACGAGCAGTACTTC. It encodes CASSRPRGGYEQYF.

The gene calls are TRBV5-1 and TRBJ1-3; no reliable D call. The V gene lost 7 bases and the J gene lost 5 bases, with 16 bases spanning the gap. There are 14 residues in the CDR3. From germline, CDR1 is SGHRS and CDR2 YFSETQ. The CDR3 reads CASGDGLGRNTIYF. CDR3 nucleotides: TGCGCCAGCGGTGATGGGCTGGGGAGAAACACCATATATTTT.

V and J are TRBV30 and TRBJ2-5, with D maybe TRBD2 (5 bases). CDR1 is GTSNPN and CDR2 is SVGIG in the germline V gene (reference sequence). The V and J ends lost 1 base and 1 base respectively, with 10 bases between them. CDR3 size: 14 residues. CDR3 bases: TGTGCCTGGAGTGGGGCGGGCCTCCAAGAGACCCAGTACTTC. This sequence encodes CAWSGAGLQETQYF.

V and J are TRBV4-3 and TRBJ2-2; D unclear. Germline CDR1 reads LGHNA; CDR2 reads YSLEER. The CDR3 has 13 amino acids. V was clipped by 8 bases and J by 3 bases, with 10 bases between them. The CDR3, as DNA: TGCGCCAGCGCGACTGAGTACACCGGGGAGCTGTTTTTT. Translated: CASATEYTGELFF.

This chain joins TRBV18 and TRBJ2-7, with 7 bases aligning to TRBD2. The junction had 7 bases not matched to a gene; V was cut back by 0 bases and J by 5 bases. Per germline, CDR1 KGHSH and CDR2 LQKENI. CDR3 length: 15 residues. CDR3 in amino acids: CASSPPGLRTHEQYF. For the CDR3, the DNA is TGTGCCAGCTCACCACCGGGACTAAGGACCCACGAGCAGTACTTC.

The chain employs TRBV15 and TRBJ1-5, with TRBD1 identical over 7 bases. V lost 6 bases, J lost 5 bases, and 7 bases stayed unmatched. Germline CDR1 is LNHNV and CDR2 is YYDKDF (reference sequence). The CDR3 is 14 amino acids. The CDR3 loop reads CATRENTGDQPQHF. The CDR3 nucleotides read TGTGCCACCAGGGAAAATACAGGGGATCAGCCCCAGCATTTT.

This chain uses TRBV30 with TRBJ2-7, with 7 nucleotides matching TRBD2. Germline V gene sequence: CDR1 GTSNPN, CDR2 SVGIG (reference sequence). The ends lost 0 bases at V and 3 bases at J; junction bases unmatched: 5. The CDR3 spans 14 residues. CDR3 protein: CAWSVSSGVYEQYF. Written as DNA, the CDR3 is TGTGCCTGGAGTGTTTCCAGCGGGGTCTACGAGCAGTACTTC.

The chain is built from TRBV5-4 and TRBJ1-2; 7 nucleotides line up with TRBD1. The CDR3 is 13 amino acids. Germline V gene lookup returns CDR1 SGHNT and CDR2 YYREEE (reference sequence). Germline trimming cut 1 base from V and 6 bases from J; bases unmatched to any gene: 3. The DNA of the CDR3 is TGTGCCAGCAGCTTGCAGGGGGGGGATGGCTACACCTTC. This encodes CASSLQGGDGYTF.

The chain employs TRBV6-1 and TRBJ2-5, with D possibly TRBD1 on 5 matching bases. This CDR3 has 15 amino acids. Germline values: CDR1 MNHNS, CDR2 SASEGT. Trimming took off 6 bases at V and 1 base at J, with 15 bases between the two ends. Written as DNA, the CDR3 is TGTGCCAGCAGGGGGCTAGGGATGGGCCAAGAGACCCAGTACTTC. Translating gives CASRGLGMGQETQYF.

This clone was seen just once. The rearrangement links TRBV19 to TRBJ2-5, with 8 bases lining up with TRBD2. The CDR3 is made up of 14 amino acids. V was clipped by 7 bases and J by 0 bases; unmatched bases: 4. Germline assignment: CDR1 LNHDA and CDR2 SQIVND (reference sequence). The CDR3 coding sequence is TGTGCCAGTAAGGAGCGGGGGTACCAAGAGACCCAGTACTTC. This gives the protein CASKERGYQETQYF. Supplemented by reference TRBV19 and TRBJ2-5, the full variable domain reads DGGITQSPKYLFRKEGQNVTLSCEQNLNHDAMYWYRQDPGQGLRLIYYSQIVNDFQKGDIAEGYSVSREKKESFPLTVTSAQKNPTAFYLCASKERGYQETQYFGPGTRLLVL.

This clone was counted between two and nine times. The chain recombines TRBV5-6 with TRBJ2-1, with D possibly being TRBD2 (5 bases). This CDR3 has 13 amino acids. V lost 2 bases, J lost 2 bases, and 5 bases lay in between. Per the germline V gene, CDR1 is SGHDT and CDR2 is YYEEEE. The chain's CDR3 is CASSFGTYNEQFF. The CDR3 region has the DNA TGTGCCAGCAGCTTCGGGACCTACAATGAGCAGTTCTTC.

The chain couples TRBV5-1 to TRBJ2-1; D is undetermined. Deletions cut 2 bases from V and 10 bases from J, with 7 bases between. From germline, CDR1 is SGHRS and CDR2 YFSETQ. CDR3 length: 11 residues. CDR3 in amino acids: CASSFGNEQFF. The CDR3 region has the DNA TGCGCCAGCAGCTTTGGAAACGAGCAGTTCTTC.

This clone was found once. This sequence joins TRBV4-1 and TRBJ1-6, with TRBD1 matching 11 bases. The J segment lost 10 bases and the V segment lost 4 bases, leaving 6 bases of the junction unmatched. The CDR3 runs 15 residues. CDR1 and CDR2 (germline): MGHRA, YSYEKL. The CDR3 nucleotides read TGCGCCAGCAGCCGAGAGGGACAGGGGGGATCACCCCTCCACTTT. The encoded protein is CASSREGQGGSPLHF.

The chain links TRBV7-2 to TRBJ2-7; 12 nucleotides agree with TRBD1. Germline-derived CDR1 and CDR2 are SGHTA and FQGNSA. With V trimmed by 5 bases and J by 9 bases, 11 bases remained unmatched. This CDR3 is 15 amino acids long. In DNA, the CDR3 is TGTGCCAGCAGCCCACAGGGACAGGGGGCGCGATGGCAGTACTTC. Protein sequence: CASSPQGQGARWQYF. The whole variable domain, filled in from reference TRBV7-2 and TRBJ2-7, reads GAGVSQSPSNKVTEKGKDVELRCDPISGHTALYWYRQSLGQGLEFLIYFQGNSAPDKSGLPSDRFSAERTGGSVSTLTIQRTQQEDSAVYLCASSPQGQGARWQYFGPGTRLTVT.

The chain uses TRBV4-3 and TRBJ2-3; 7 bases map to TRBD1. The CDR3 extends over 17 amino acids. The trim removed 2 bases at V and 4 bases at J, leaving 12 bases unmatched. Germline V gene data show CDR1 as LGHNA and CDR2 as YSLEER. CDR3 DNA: TGCGCCAGCAGCCAAATGAGACAGGGCCTGGAGGCAGATACGCAGTATTTT. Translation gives CASSQMRQGLEADTQYF.

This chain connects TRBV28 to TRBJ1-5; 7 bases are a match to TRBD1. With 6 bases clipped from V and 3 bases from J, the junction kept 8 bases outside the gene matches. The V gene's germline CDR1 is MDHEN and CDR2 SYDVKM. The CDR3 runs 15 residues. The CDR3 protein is CASRGSGTVNQPQHF. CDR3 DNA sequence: TGTGCCAGCAGGGGGTCGGGGACAGTCAATCAGCCCCAGCATTTT.

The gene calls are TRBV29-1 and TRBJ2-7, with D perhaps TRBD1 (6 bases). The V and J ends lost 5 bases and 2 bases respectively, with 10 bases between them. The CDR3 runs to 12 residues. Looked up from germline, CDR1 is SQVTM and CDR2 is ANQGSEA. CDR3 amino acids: CSVFTGTYEQYF. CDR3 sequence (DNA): TGCAGCGTTTTTACAGGGACCTACGAGCAGTACTTC.

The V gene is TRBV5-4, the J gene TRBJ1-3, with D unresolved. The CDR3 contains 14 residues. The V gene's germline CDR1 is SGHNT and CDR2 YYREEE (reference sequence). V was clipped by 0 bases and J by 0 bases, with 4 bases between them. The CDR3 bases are TGTGCCAGCAGCTTGGGGGCCTCTGGAAACACCATATATTTT. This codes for CASSLGASGNTIYF.

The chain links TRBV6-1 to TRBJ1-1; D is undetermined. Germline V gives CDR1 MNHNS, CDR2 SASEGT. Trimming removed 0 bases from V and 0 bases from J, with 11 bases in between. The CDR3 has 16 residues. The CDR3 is CASSEARTSLNTEAFF. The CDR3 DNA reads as TGTGCCAGCAGTGAAGCAAGGACGTCTTTGAACACTGAAGCTTTCTTT.

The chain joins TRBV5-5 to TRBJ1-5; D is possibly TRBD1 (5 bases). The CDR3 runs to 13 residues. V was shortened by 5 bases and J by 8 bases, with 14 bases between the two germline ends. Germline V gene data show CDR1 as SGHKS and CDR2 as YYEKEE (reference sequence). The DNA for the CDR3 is TGTGCCAGCAGTCGGGACCTCGACAAGCCCCAGCATTTT. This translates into CASSRDLDKPQHF.

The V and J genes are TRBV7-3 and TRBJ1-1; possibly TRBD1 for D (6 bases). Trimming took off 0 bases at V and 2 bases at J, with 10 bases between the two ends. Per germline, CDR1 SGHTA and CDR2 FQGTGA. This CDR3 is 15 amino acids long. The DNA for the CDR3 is TGTGCCAGCAGCTTAACCGGGGGGCCAAACACTGAAGCTTTCTTT. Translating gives CASSLTGGPNTEAFF.

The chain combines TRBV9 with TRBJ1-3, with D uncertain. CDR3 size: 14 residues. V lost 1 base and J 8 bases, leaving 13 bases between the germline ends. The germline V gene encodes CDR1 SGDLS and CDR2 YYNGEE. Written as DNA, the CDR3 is TGTGCCAGCAGCGTAACCATCAGAGCGGACACCATATATTTT. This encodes CASSVTIRADTIYF.

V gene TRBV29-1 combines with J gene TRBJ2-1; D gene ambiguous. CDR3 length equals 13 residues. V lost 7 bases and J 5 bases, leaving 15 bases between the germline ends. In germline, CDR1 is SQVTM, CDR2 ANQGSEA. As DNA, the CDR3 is TGCAGCGCTGATCAGTCTATTGACAATGAGCAGTTCTTC. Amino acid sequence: CSADQSIDNEQFF.